Shown below are 24 T cell receptor beta chains from a single sample sequenced in a study of cytomegalovirus exposure and HLA in healthy donors. The PCR used 60 Vbeta and 13 Jbeta primers. Using immunoSEQ multiplex PCR, the repertoire was profiled, and TCRdb retains in-frame clones only, with some absent. The table includes 70,000 to 90,000 clones, around three fifths detected once. Material: PBMCs. The receptors come from a woman aged 40 to 55 in good health and CMV-seropositive.

This clone was detected a few times. CDR3 coding DNA: TGTGCCAGCAGCCAAGATCCCCGAGGGGGCCTGAACACCGGGGAGCTGTTTTTT. It codes for CASSQDPRGGLNTGELFF. The rearrangement links TRBV14 to TRBJ2-2; 7 nucleotides agree with TRBD1. Germline values: CDR1 SGHDN, CDR2 FVKESK. The CDR3 runs 18 residues. The V and J ends lost 0 bases and 1 base, in that order; junction bases with no gene match: 8.

This sequence joins TRBV2 and TRBJ2-1, with unresolved D. The CDR3 extends over 14 amino acids. V was shortened by 8 bases and J by 5 bases, with 16 bases between the two germline ends. Germline CDR1 SNHLY, CDR2 FYNNEI. The CDR3 loop reads CASSREYSDNEQFF. CDR3 in DNA: TGTGCCAGCTCCCGTGAATACTCGGACAATGAGCAGTTCTTC.

This clone was recorded only once. The chain is built from TRBV28 and TRBJ2-3; unclear D gene. Per germline, CDR1 MDHEN and CDR2 SYDVKM. V lost 4 bases, J lost 1 base, and 9 bases lay in between. The CDR3 is 14 residues long. The CDR3 region is CASSSSAGTDTQYF. DNA for the CDR3: TGTGCCAGCAGTTCATCCGCGGGCACAGATACGCAGTATTTT.

The CDR3 here is CASSQISAFTGSGEEETQYF. In DNA, the CDR3 is TGCGCCAGCAGCCAGATCTCCGCCTTTACGGGATCGGGGGAGGAAGAGACCCAGTACTTC. The V call is TRBV4-3, the J call TRBJ2-5; D possibly corresponds to TRBD2 (6 bases). Per germline, CDR1 LGHNA and CDR2 YSLEER. V dropped 3 bases and J dropped 3 bases, with 29 bases sitting between them. The CDR3 is 20 residues long.

The V gene is TRBV30, the J gene TRBJ2-3; 8 bases are shared with TRBD2. Germline CDR1 GTSNPN, CDR2 SVGIG (reference sequence). This CDR3 comprises 14 residues. J was trimmed by 4 bases and V by 4 bases; bases with no gene match: 7. CDR3 region: CAWNSGSGADTQYF. The CDR3 DNA follows: TGTGCCTGGAACAGCGGGAGTGGGGCAGATACGCAGTATTTT.

The genes are TRBV6-5 and TRBJ1-3, with D uncertain. Germline loops: CDR1 MNHEY, CDR2 SVGAGI. Trimming cost V 0 bases and J 2 bases, with 11 bases left between them. This CDR3 is built from 16 residues. The CDR3 DNA reads TGTGCCAGCAGTTACTCGATCGGGGTAACTGGAAACACCATATATTTT. This translates into CASSYSIGVTGNTIYF.

V usage is TRBV9 and J usage is TRBJ2-3; D remains unclear. This CDR3 spans 15 amino acids. Germline V CDR1 and CDR2: SGDLS, YYNGEE. With 0 bases removed from V and 3 bases from J, the gap between germline ends came to 11 bases. CDR3 region: CASSVGGTWTDTQYF. The CDR3 nucleotides are TGTGCCAGCAGCGTAGGAGGAACTTGGACAGATACGCAGTATTTT.

To note about this clone: At the DNA level, this CDR3 is encoded by other sequences in the same sample as well. The genes are TRBV4-3 and TRBJ2-7; 7 nucleotides line up with TRBD2. V trimming: 3 bases; J trimming: 1 base; junction bases outside the gene matches: 0. Germline CDR1 and CDR2: LGHNA and YSLEER. The CDR3 totals 13 residues. CDR3 protein: CASSQGGSYEQYF. The CDR3 nucleotides read TGCGCCAGCAGCCAGGGAGGGTCCTACGAGCAGTACTTC.

The chain couples TRBV28 to TRBJ2-1, with 7 bases matching TRBD1. The CDR3 length is 13 residues. Trimming cost V 5 bases and J 9 bases; bases outside gene matches: 7. Germline V gene data show CDR1 as MDHEN and CDR2 as SYDVKM. The chain's CDR3 is CASSQPGTAEQFF. CDR3 in DNA: TGTGCCAGCAGTCAGCCGGGGACAGCTGAGCAGTTCTTC.

The chain has TRBV4-3 and TRBJ2-1, with a weak D call TRBD2 (6 bases). The CDR3 length is 15 residues. Germline CDR1 reads LGHNA; CDR2 reads YSLEER. The V end was cut by 3 bases, the J end by 1 base, with 10 bases between. CDR3 residues: CASSQLAVSYNEQFF. The CDR3 coding sequence is TGCGCCAGCAGCCAGTTAGCGGTGTCCTACAATGAGCAGTTCTTC.

CDR3 DNA: TGTGCCAGCAGCTTGCTTTCAGGGGCCGGGTATGGCTACACCTTC. It codes for CASSLLSGAGYGYTF. J is TRBJ1-2 and V is TRBV5-5; D is possibly TRBD1 (6 bases). Trimming pared 1 base from V and 5 bases from J, leaving 15 bases between. In germline, CDR1 is SGHKS, CDR2 YYEKEE (reference sequence). The CDR3 consists of 15 residues.

The chain links TRBV5-1 to TRBJ2-2; 13 bases map to TRBD2. This CDR3 spans 14 amino acids. Trimming at V came to 6 bases and at J to 6 bases, leaving 2 bases not matched to a gene. The germline CDR1 and CDR2 sequences are SGHRS and YFSETQ. The CDR3 DNA follows: TGCGCCAGCACACTAGCGGGAGGGCCCGGGGAGCTGTTTTTT. It translates to CASTLAGGPGELFF.

This clone was detected a few times. The gene calls are TRBV19 and TRBJ1-1, with 10 nucleotides matching TRBD1. The germline V gene has CDR1 LNHDA and CDR2 SQIVND (reference sequence). V lost 10 bases to trimming and J lost 4 bases; unmatched junction nucleotides: 6. The CDR3 spans 13 residues. Written as DNA, the CDR3 is TGTGCCACCCGGACAGGGGGTTCCACTGAAGCTTTCTTT. Encoded protein: CATRTGGSTEAFF.

The DNA for the CDR3 is TGTGCCAGCAGTCCTATGCAACAGGTTGAAGCTTTCTTT. It encodes CASSPMQQVEAFF. The chain couples TRBV2 to TRBJ1-1, with D perhaps TRBD1 (5 bases). V was trimmed by 5 bases and J by 7 bases, leaving 14 bases between them. The CDR3 is made up of 13 amino acids. CDR1 is SNHLY and CDR2 is FYNNEI in the germline V gene.

This clone has just a few counts. V usage is TRBV2 and J usage is TRBJ1-1, with D possibly TRBD1 on 6 matching bases. The CDR3 is 15 amino acids. Trimming took 2 bases from V and 1 from J, leaving 11 bases between them. Per the germline V gene, CDR1 is SNHLY and CDR2 is FYNNEI. CDR3 residues: CASSEMGHRNTEAFF. The CDR3 coding sequence is TGTGCCAGCAGTGAAATGGGACACAGGAACACTGAAGCTTTCTTT. Combining the CDR3 with reference TRBV2 and TRBJ1-1 gives the whole variable domain EPEVTQTPSHQVTQMGQEVILRCVPISNHLYFYWYRQILGQKVEFLVSFYNNEISEKSEIFDDQFSVERPDGSNFTLKIRSTKLEDSAMYFCASSEMGHRNTEAFFGQGTRLTVV.

The chain has TRBV28 and TRBJ2-7, with a possible D match to TRBD2 (5 bases). Germline V lookup: CDR1 MDHEN, CDR2 SYDVKM. V was pared by 7 bases and J by 5 bases, with 15 bases between. This CDR3 contains 13 residues. The CDR3 nucleotides read TGTGCCAGCACCATCTCGGACGGGGACGAGCAGTACTTC. Its translation is CASTISDGDEQYF.

This clone was seen a few times. The chain combines TRBV30 with TRBJ1-2; D is undetermined. Germline values: CDR1 GTSNPN, CDR2 SVGIG (reference sequence). CDR3 length equals 11 residues. V dropped 2 bases and J dropped 5 bases, with 6 bases sitting between them. CDR3 in amino acids: CAWSIGYGYTF. In DNA, the CDR3 is TGTGCCTGGAGTATCGGGTATGGCTACACCTTC.

This clone was picked up a small number of times. This chain links TRBV10-3 with TRBJ1-5; 9 bases are a match to TRBD1. The CDR3 consists of 13 residues. The J segment lost 4 bases and the V segment lost 6 bases, leaving 1 base of the junction unmatched. Germline V gene sequence: CDR1 ENHRY, CDR2 SYGVKD. CDR3 sequence reads: CAIRQGANQPQHF. Here the CDR3 DNA reads TGTGCCATCAGACAGGGGGCTAATCAGCCCCAGCATTTT.

The chain employs TRBV5-1 and TRBJ1-1; 8 nucleotides line up with TRBD1. Looked up from germline, CDR1 is SGHRS and CDR2 is YFSETQ. Germline trimming cut 3 bases from V and 2 bases from J; bases unmatched to any gene: 6. The CDR3 extends over 15 amino acids. The CDR3 bases are TGCGCCAGCAGCTATCAGGGGGCCATAAACACTGAAGCTTTCTTT. Protein: CASSYQGAINTEAFF.

The sample holds a few counts of this clone. The genes are TRBV18 and TRBJ2-1; D not certain. Between the trimmed V and J ends, which lost 3 bases and 5 bases, there was a span of 14 bases. CDR3 length: 15 residues. Germline values: CDR1 KGHSH, CDR2 LQKENI. CDR3 sequence reads: CASSPAGGLHNEQFF. The CDR3 nucleotides are TGTGCCAGCTCACCCGCAGGTGGTCTGCACAATGAGCAGTTCTTC.

A single count supports this clone. The chain recombines TRBV5-1 with TRBJ2-1; TRBD2 might be the D (5 bases). The CDR3 totals 14 residues. The V gene's germline CDR1 is SGHRS and CDR2 YFSETQ. Trimming removed 4 bases from V and 10 bases from J, with 18 bases in between. As DNA, the CDR3 is TGCGCCAGCAGCCCGGCTGCTAGCCCGGGAGAGCAGTTCTTC. Translation: CASSPAASPGEQFF.

V gene TRBV10-2 combines with J gene TRBJ2-1; the match to TRBD2 covers 9 bases. The germline V gene encodes CDR1 WSHSY and CDR2 SAAADI. V lost 8 bases, J lost 0 bases, and 5 bases stayed unmatched. CDR3 size: 15 residues. In nucleotides, the CDR3 is TGCGCCAGCCGGGAGCGGGAGGCCTCCTACAATGAGCAGTTCTTC. Translated: CASREREASYNEQFF.

The chain carries TRBV30 and TRBJ1-1; 8 bases map to TRBD1. The junction had 4 bases not matched to a gene; V was cut back by 0 bases and J by 1 base. CDR3 size: 15 residues. Germline assignment: CDR1 GTSNPN and CDR2 SVGIG (reference sequence). The CDR3 protein is CAWSVRDRRNTEAFF. In DNA, the CDR3 is TGTGCCTGGAGTGTACGGGACAGGAGGAACACTGAAGCTTTCTTT. The full variable domain, with the rest looked up from reference TRBV30 and TRBJ1-1, is SQTIHQWPATLVQPVGSPLSLECTVEGTSNPNLYWYRQAAGRGLQLLFYSVGIGQISSEVPQNLSASRPQDRQFILSSKKLLLSDSGFYLCAWSVRDRRNTEAFFGQGTRLTVV.

With respect to this clone: This specimen includes other DNA sequences encoding the same CDR3. The genes are TRBV28 and TRBJ1-2; D is ambiguous. The CDR3 sequence is 11 residues long. Trimming removed 4 bases at V and 4 bases at J, with 4 bases between. Per the germline V gene, CDR1 is MDHEN and CDR2 is SYDVKM. As DNA, the CDR3 is TGTGCCAGCAGTTCCCTCTATGGCTACACCTTC. The encoded protein is CASSSLYGYTF.